This T cell receptor beta chain was recorded in a study of tumor-infiltrating lymphocytes in localized non-small cell lung cancer. Study-level background: Each patient gave resected tumor and non-adjacent uninvolved lung tissue. General study findings and limits: No T-cell fraction difference was seen between IM1 and IM2 tumors. Recurrence-free survival showed no association with tumor T-cell fraction.

The protocol was immunoSEQ multiplex PCR, while the TCRdb copy is restricted to in-frame clones and leaves out a portion. The sample records about 15,000 clones, roughly four fifths being singletons. CDR3 length equals 16 residues. V lost 8 bases, J lost 5 bases, and 24 bases lay in between. Germline V gene sequence: CDR1 SQVTM, CDR2 ANQGSEA. Notes on this clone: What it recognizes is unknown.

This clonotype originated in a human donor with non-small cell lung cancer. The sequenced material came from lung tumor tissue. The chain couples TRBV29-1 to TRBJ2-2; possible D gene TRBD2, 7 bases. CDR3: CSPGRGAALETGELFF. CDR3 nucleotides: TGCAGCCCTGGGAGGGGGGCAGCCTTGGAGACCGGGGAGCTGTTTTTT.